The source of this T cell receptor (beta chain) is a study of human T cells and chemical hapten exposure. This CDR3 comprises 18 residues. Germline CDR1 and CDR2: LGHNA and YNFKEQ. Trimming cost V 0 bases and J 5 bases; bases outside gene matches: 10. The study, taken as a whole, reports: As patch test score rose, PT1 expanded TCR counts tended to rise as well.

Time point specified: patch test 3, about 24 weeks after DPC sensitization. The treatment denotes: therapeutic diphenylcyclopropenone sensitization with weekly scalp DPC. Total RNA extraction was carried out from unfractionated whole blood. This clonotype was seen repeatedly, ten times or more. No antigen is known for it. Original processing methods: Samples ranged from about 23,224 to 690,600 TCRs, with a median of around 100,000. TCRdb called the RACE reads again in MiXCR, with one record for every CDR3 protein. These V and J calls are TCRdb output, not the study's own analysis. The profile shows tens of thousands of distinct CDR3 sequences, 9.5% to 14% of them singletons.

The receptor was derived from a woman in her forties or fifties with alopecia areata. Some clones in this sample may be carry-over from other donors' samples. This rearrangement joins TRBV4-2 to TRBJ2-7; TRBD2 matches at 13 bases. Sequenced material: whole blood, taken in connection with sensitization to the hapten diphenylcyclopropenone (DPC). The CDR3 protein is CASSQELAGGPFNHEQYF. The CDR3 DNA reads TGTGCCAGCAGCCAAGAACTAGCGGGAGGGCCTTTTAACCACGAGCAGTACTTC.